Each of the 24 T cell receptor beta chains below was sequenced from the same sample in a study of response to subunit inactivated influenza vaccine. Using its own MiXCR run on the RT-PCR reads, TCRdb lists one record per CDR3 protein. The data contain over 400,000 distinct CDR3 sequences, approximately 11% of them singletons. Sample: PBMCs from blood, taken 35 to 45 days after vaccination. Receptor source: a man aged 45-65 years who received an inactivated influenza vaccine.

This clonotype was detected only a few times. V and J are TRBV20-1 and TRBJ2-5; 11 positions match TRBD2. V lost 6 bases and J lost 5; bases outside the gene matches: 5. CDR1 and CDR2 (germline): DFQATT, SNEGSKA (reference sequence). The CDR3 covers 13 residues. The DNA for the CDR3 is TGCAGTGCCCGAAGGACTAGCGGGGAGACCCAGTACTTC. Residues: CSARRTSGETQYF.

There are a few counts of this clonotype. The gene calls are TRBV6-5 and TRBJ1-2, with a possible D match to TRBD1 (5 bases). V lost 7 bases to trimming and J lost 8 bases, with 11 bases between them. This CDR3 comprises 11 residues. Germline values: CDR1 MNHEY, CDR2 SVGAGI. The CDR3 sequence: CASKAGLGYTF. The CDR3 DNA is TGTGCCAGCAAAGCAGGGCTGGGCTACACCTTC.

This clonotype was counted at least ten times. The chain is built from TRBV9 and TRBJ2-3; 8 positions agree with TRBD2. Germline V gene lookup returns CDR1 SGDLS and CDR2 YYNGEE. The CDR3 extends over 15 amino acids. With 2 bases clipped from V and 2 bases from J, the junction kept 4 bases outside the gene matches. The CDR3 sequence: CASSVAGGVTDTQYF. The DNA for the CDR3 is TGTGCCAGCAGCGTGGCGGGGGGCGTCACAGATACGCAGTATTTT.

The CDR3 sequence: CASSIEALRGATDTQYF. The CDR3 coding sequence is TGCGCCAGCAGCATTGAAGCCCTCCGCGGGGCCACAGATACGCAGTATTTT. The chain combines TRBV5-1 with TRBJ2-3; tentative D call: TRBD2 (6 bases). V was pared by 4 bases and J by 2 bases, with 20 bases between. The length of the CDR3 is 17 residues. CDR1 is SGHRS and CDR2 is YFSETQ in the germline V gene.

The V gene is TRBV10-3, the J gene TRBJ2-7, with D possibly TRBD2 on 5 matching bases. Germline CDR1 ENHRY, CDR2 SYGVKD. The CDR3 covers 16 residues. The germline V and J ends were trimmed by 0 bases and 0 bases, with 12 bases remaining between them. CDR3 sequence reads: CAISESIGVSSYEQYF. The CDR3 DNA reads TGTGCCATCAGTGAGTCGATCGGGGTTAGCTCCTACGAGCAGTACTTC.

The chain is built from TRBV27 and TRBJ2-1, with 15 bases that match TRBD2. J gave up 15 bases and V 2 bases, and 5 bases lay outside the gene matches. This CDR3 spans 14 amino acids. In germline, CDR1 is MNHEY, CDR2 SMNVEV (reference sequence). CDR3 residues: CASSLRTSGRGVFF. The DNA for the CDR3 is TGTGCCAGCAGTTTAAGGACTAGCGGGAGGGGCGTGTTCTTC.

The rearrangement uses TRBV7-6 and TRBJ1-1, with TRBD1 matching over 7 bases. Germline CDR1 reads SGHVS; CDR2 reads FNYEAQ. Losses at the gene ends were 4 bases for V and 11 bases for J; bases not matched to a gene: 13. The CDR3 totals 14 residues. The DNA for the CDR3 is TGTGCCAGCAGCTCTTACGGGACAGATGATTCGGCTTTCTTT. Translating it yields CASSSYGTDDSAFF.

The chain is built from TRBV4-1 and TRBJ2-3; 7 nucleotides align to TRBD1. Germline V gene data show CDR1 as MGHRA and CDR2 as YSYEKL. This CDR3 is 15 amino acids long. J gave up 2 bases and V 3 bases, and 5 bases lay outside the gene matches. The CDR3 region has the DNA TGCGCCAGCAGCCATTGGGACAGTAACACAGATACGCAGTATTTT. This sequence encodes CASSHWDSNTDTQYF.

This rearrangement joins TRBV11-3 to TRBJ1-1; D unresolved. The CDR3 is 13 amino acids. The germline V and J ends were trimmed by 5 bases and 8 bases, with 15 bases remaining between them. Germline loops: CDR1 SGHNT, CDR2 YENEEA. CDR3 residues: CASSRRTGLEAFF. The CDR3 nucleotides are TGTGCCAGCAGCCGTAGGACGGGGTTGGAAGCTTTCTTT.

This clonotype was seen repeatedly, ten times or more. This chain links TRBV6-5 with TRBJ1-2; the D gene is possibly TRBD1 (6 bases). The CDR3 totals 14 residues. The V and J ends lost 2 bases and 3 bases respectively, with 10 bases between them. CDR1 and CDR2 from the germline V gene are MNHEY and SVGAGI. DNA for the CDR3: TGTGCCAGCAGTTACACAGGGAGAGACTATGGCTACACCTTC. Protein product: CASSYTGRDYGYTF.

The chain uses TRBV12-3 or TRBV12-4 and TRBJ1-1; D is possibly TRBD1 (5 bases). The CDR3 extends over 12 amino acids. The V end lost 5 bases, the J end lost 5 bases, and 9 bases lay between the germline ends. The CDR3 nucleotides read TGTGCCAGCAGTGCCACAGGAACTGAAGCTTTCTTT. Translating it yields CASSATGTEAFF.

The rearrangement links TRBV11-2 to TRBJ1-5, with 11 positions matching TRBD1. The germline CDR1 and CDR2 sequences are SGHAT and FQNNGV. CDR3 length: 16 amino acids. Germline trimming cut 0 bases from V and 6 bases from J; bases unmatched to any gene: 4. CDR3 nucleotides: TGTGCCAGCAGCTTAGATGGACAGGGGGCCCGTCAGCCCCAGCATTTT. It encodes CASSLDGQGARQPQHF.

Only a few counts were recorded for this clonotype. V usage is TRBV4-3 and J usage is TRBJ2-3; 11 nucleotides match TRBD2. The germline V gene encodes CDR1 LGHNA and CDR2 YSLEER. With V trimmed by 0 bases and J by 2 bases, 7 bases remained unmatched. The CDR3 length is 18 residues. The CDR3 sequence is CASSQDGTSGGPTDTQYF. DNA for the CDR3: TGCGCCAGCAGCCAAGACGGAACTAGCGGGGGCCCCACAGATACGCAGTATTTT.

This clonotype was counted at least ten times. This chain joins TRBV5-1 and TRBJ2-5; 10 bases agree with TRBD1. The length of the CDR3 is 15 residues. The ends lost 4 bases at V and 3 bases at J; junction bases unmatched: 6. Germline values: CDR1 SGHRS, CDR2 YFSETQ. The CDR3 DNA sequence: TGCGCCAGCAGCAGAGCCGGGACAGGGGAAGAGACCCAGTACTTC. Encoded protein: CASSRAGTGEETQYF.

Concerning this clonotype: A much bigger clone sits one base away, suggesting this may be a read error. The chain combines TRBV29-1 with TRBJ2-7; D not certain. From germline, CDR1 is SQVTM and CDR2 ANQGSEA. The CDR3 has 13 amino acids. The V end was cut by 3 bases, the J end by 0 bases, with 9 bases between. The CDR3 protein is CSVEIRASYEQYF. The CDR3 coding sequence is TGCAGCGTTGAGATTCGGGCCTCCTACGAGCAGTACTTC.

The chain combines TRBV5-6 with TRBJ1-5; 8 nucleotides line up with TRBD1. CDR1 SGHDT and CDR2 YYEEEE come from the germline V gene. V gave up 4 bases and J gave up 5 bases; unmatched junction bases: 8. This CDR3 contains 15 residues. CDR3 sequence (DNA): TGTGCCAGCAGCCTTGGGCAGGGGGCATATCAGCCCCAGCATTTT. Translated, it gives CASSLGQGAYQPQHF.

This chain joins TRBV12-3 or TRBV12-4 and TRBJ1-2; D gene ambiguous. The length of the CDR3 is 13 residues. V lost 2 bases and J 7 bases, leaving 11 bases between the germline ends. CDR3: CASSLSGRSGYTF. CDR3 bases: TGTGCCAGCAGTTTAAGCGGGCGAAGTGGCTACACCTTC.

J is TRBJ2-6 and V is TRBV25-1, with no clear D. The CDR3 loop spans 16 amino acids. The germline V and J ends were trimmed by 9 bases and 0 bases, with 15 bases remaining between them. Germline CDR1 MGHDK, CDR2 SYGVNS. CDR3 residues: CARGPGLSSGANVLTF. CDR3 DNA: TGTGCCAGGGGCCCCGGGCTAAGCTCTGGGGCCAACGTCCTGACTTTC.

Details on this clonotype: Mismatch with germline at one junction end may stem from a read error. V is TRBV28 and J is TRBJ2-7, with D tentatively TRBD1 or TRBD2 (6 bases each). Germline lookup yields CDR1 MDHEN and CDR2 SYDVKM. The CDR3 sequence is 15 residues long. The CDR3 loop reads CASSLGGRVSYEQYF. CDR3 nucleotides: TGTGCCAGTAGTTTGGGGGGCAGGGTCTCCTACGAGCAGTACTTC.

A few counts support this clonotype. The chain uses TRBV20-1 and TRBJ2-5; 9 nucleotides agree with TRBD1. Germline values: CDR1 DFQATT, CDR2 SNEGSKA (reference sequence). This CDR3 has 15 residues. After removal of 2 bases from V and 3 bases from J, the junction contained 7 bases not matched to a gene. DNA of the CDR3: TGCAGTGCTAGAAAACCCGGGACAGGGAAAGAGACCCAGTACTTC. This translates into CSARKPGTGKETQYF.

This sequence joins TRBV7-2 and TRBJ2-2; D may correspond to TRBD1 or TRBD2 (5 bases each). Germline values: CDR1 SGHTA, CDR2 FQGNSA. The ends were cut back, 5 bases at V and 5 bases at J, with 21 bases in the middle. The CDR3 has 17 residues. CDR3 coding DNA: TGTGCCAGCAGCACACCCCAGGGACGGCCGAGTACCGGGGAGCTGTTTTTT. It encodes CASSTPQGRPSTGELFF.

This clonotype was picked up many times. The CDR3 DNA sequence: TGTGCCAGCAGCTTGGAGGGCGACACCTACGAGCAGTACTTC. It codes for CASSLEGDTYEQYF. This chain uses TRBV5-6 with TRBJ2-7, with no clear D. V was trimmed by 0 bases and J by 2 bases, leaving 9 bases between them. The CDR3 is 14 residues long. Germline V CDR1 and CDR2: SGHDT, YYEEEE.

The chain links TRBV6-8 to TRBJ2-5; D is ambiguous. Germline-derived CDR1 and CDR2 are MNHGY and SAAAGT. The CDR3 sequence is 14 residues long. Trimming removed 6 bases from V and 0 bases from J, with 11 bases in between. The CDR3 reads CASSLDLYQETQYF. The CDR3 DNA sequence: TGTGCCAGCAGCCTCGACCTGTACCAAGAGACCCAGTACTTC.

This chain connects TRBV21-1 to TRBJ2-5; the tabulated D call, TRBD2, remains unverified against the DNA. TRBV21-1 is a known pseudogene. The CDR3 consists of 18 residues. The CDR3 coding sequence is TGTGCCAGCAGCAAAGCGCTGGGGCTACTAGCGTCGTGCGAGACCCAGTACTTC. Encoded protein: CASSKALGLLASCETQYF.